The 20 T cell receptor beta chains reported below all come from one sample, sequenced in a study of cytomegalovirus exposure and HLA in healthy donors. Sequencing was performed with immunoSEQ multiplex PCR; in TCRdb, only in-frame clones are kept and a portion is missing. The sample records tens of thousands of clones, 85% to 95% being singletons. Source material: PBMCs. These receptor sequences come from a young man in good health and CMV-seropositive.

The rearrangement joins TRBV12-5 to TRBJ2-1, with 7 bases matching TRBD1. Germline CDR1 is LGHNT and CDR2 is FRNRAP. CDR3 size: 12 residues. J gave up 9 bases and V 5 bases, and 4 bases lay outside the gene matches. The CDR3, as DNA: TGTGCTAGTGGTCCGGGGACAGTTGAGCAGTTCTTC. Its translation is CASGPGTVEQFF.

The chain couples TRBV5-1 to TRBJ2-3; 10 bases are a match to TRBD2. This CDR3 region has 17 residues. Germline V CDR1 and CDR2: SGHRS, YFSETQ. Trimming removed 2 bases from V and 0 bases from J; junction bases left unmatched: 6. CDR3 loop: CASSFRTSGPSTDTQYF. CDR3 sequence (DNA): TGCGCCAGCAGCTTCCGGACTAGCGGTCCTAGCACAGATACGCAGTATTTT.

The chain couples TRBV5-4 to TRBJ2-1; TRBD1 might be the D (6 bases). The V gene lost 2 bases and the J gene lost 0 bases, with 15 bases spanning the gap. CDR1 is SGHNT, CDR2 YYREEE, per germline (reference sequence). The CDR3 has 17 residues. The CDR3: CASSFEMGHPSYNEQFF. The CDR3 DNA reads TGTGCCAGCAGCTTTGAAATGGGACACCCCTCCTACAATGAGCAGTTCTTC.

The chain uses TRBV10-3 and TRBJ2-5, with 9 bases lining up with TRBD2. Looked up from germline, CDR1 is ENHRY and CDR2 is SYGVKD. J gave up 4 bases and V 2 bases, and 8 bases lay outside the gene matches. This CDR3 is 16 amino acids long. In nucleotides, the CDR3 is TGTGCCATCAGTGAGGGTAGCGGGAGAACGGGAGAGACCCAGTACTTC. Its protein product is CAISEGSGRTGETQYF.

The chain recombines TRBV6-1 with TRBJ2-7, with no clear D. V was clipped by 4 bases and J by 0 bases, with 13 bases between them. Germline CDR1 and CDR2: MNHNS and SASEGT. This CDR3 has 15 residues. CDR3 in amino acids: CASSGLAGYSYEQYF. CDR3 coding DNA: TGTGCCAGCAGTGGCTTGGCAGGATACTCCTACGAGCAGTACTTC.

This chain uses TRBV13 with TRBJ2-7, with a weak D call TRBD2 (7 bases). V lost 1 base and J lost 3, with 16 bases in between. Germline V lookup: CDR1 PRHDT, CDR2 FYEKMQ (reference sequence). The CDR3 is made up of 16 amino acids. CDR3 nucleotide sequence: TGTGCCAGCAGCTTAGACCAAGGGGGGGCCCACTACGAGCAGTACTTC. It is translated as CASSLDQGGAHYEQYF.

The rearrangement joins TRBV19 to TRBJ2-7; 13 positions match TRBD2. V gave up 3 bases and J gave up 4 bases; unmatched junction bases: 3. The CDR3 contains 15 residues. Looked up from germline, CDR1 is LNHDA and CDR2 is SQIVND (reference sequence). The CDR3 loop is CASSISTSGRYEQYF. The DNA of the CDR3 is TGTGCCAGTAGTATCTCGACTAGCGGGAGGTACGAGCAGTACTTC.

The chain joins TRBV4-1 to TRBJ2-7; TRBD1 matches at 7 bases. The ends lost 3 bases at V and 0 bases at J; junction bases unmatched: 11. CDR1 and CDR2 from the germline V gene are MGHRA and YSYEKL. The CDR3 contains 17 residues. The CDR3 here is CASSHEPGQWSSYEQYF. The CDR3 region has the DNA TGCGCCAGCAGCCACGAACCGGGACAGTGGAGCTCCTACGAGCAGTACTTC.

The V gene is TRBV27, the J gene TRBJ2-1; D is unclear. Germline V gives CDR1 MNHEY, CDR2 SMNVEV (reference sequence). V was clipped by 3 bases and J by 3 bases, with 6 bases between them. CDR3 length: 13 residues. The CDR3 nucleotides are TGTGCCAGCAGTTTCAGTGGCTACAATGAGCAGTTCTTC. Translation: CASSFSGYNEQFF.

In its sample, this clone was seen once. V gene TRBV5-1 combines with J gene TRBJ2-7; D may be TRBD2 (6 bases). The ends were cut back, 4 bases at V and 3 bases at J, with 14 bases in the middle. From germline, CDR1 is SGHRS and CDR2 YFSETQ. CDR3 length: 14 residues. The CDR3 nucleotides read TGCGCCAGCAGCCAAAGTACGCGGGGCTACGAGCAGTACTTC. Translation: CASSQSTRGYEQYF.

The rearrangement joins TRBV12-5 to TRBJ1-1; no definite D call. This CDR3 spans 10 amino acids. V lost 6 bases and J 8 bases, leaving 7 bases between the germline ends. Looked up from germline, CDR1 is LGHNT and CDR2 is FRNRAP. The chain's CDR3 is CASGHSEAFF. CDR3 bases: TGTGCTAGTGGCCATTCAGAAGCTTTCTTT.

This rearrangement joins TRBV7-2 to TRBJ1-1, with TRBD1 matching over 8 bases. Germline CDR1 reads SGHTA; CDR2 reads FQGNSA. Trimming cost V 3 bases and J 4 bases; bases outside gene matches: 7. This CDR3 is built from 15 residues. CDR3 amino acids: CASSFRQGTGTEAFF. DNA for the CDR3: TGTGCCAGCAGCTTCCGACAGGGGACGGGCACTGAAGCTTTCTTT.

The chain is built from TRBV9 and TRBJ2-1, with TRBD2 matching 8 bases. V was pared by 4 bases and J by 9 bases, with 9 bases of the junction left unmatched. Germline V gene data show CDR1 as SGDLS and CDR2 as YYNGEE. The CDR3 loop spans 14 amino acids. The CDR3 region is CASSSGGTWAEQFF. DNA for the CDR3: TGTGCCAGCAGCTCGGGGGGGACTTGGGCTGAGCAGTTCTTC.

The chain combines TRBV7-2 with TRBJ2-3; 9 nucleotides agree with TRBD2. CDR3 length: 15 residues. J lost 2 bases, V lost 5 bases, and 5 bases had no gene match. In germline, CDR1 is SGHTA, CDR2 FQGNSA. This CDR3 reads CASSAGTSNTDTQYF. The CDR3 region has the DNA TGTGCCAGCAGCGCCGGGACTAGCAACACAGATACGCAGTATTTT. The whole variable domain, remainder taken from reference TRBV7-2 and TRBJ2-3, is GAGVSQSPSNKVTEKGKDVELRCDPISGHTALYWYRQSLGQGLEFLIYFQGNSAPDKSGLPSDRFSAERTGGSVSTLTIQRTQQEDSAVYLCASSAGTSNTDTQYFGPGTRLTVL.

This clone showed up just once. The rearrangement links TRBV6-1 to TRBJ1-2; the match to TRBD1 covers 10 bases. This CDR3 region has 15 residues. V lost 2 bases to trimming and J lost 8 bases; unmatched junction nucleotides: 8. CDR1 is MNHNS, CDR2 SASEGT, per germline. Here the CDR3 DNA reads TGTGCCAGCAGTGAAACGGTGGGACAGGGGTGGGGCTACACCTTC. As protein: CASSETVGQGWGYTF.

The V gene is TRBV7-9, the J gene TRBJ2-5; 7 positions agree with TRBD1. The CDR3 runs to 18 residues. CDR1 and CDR2 (germline): SEHNR, FQNEAQ (reference sequence). J gave up 1 base and V 5 bases, and 16 bases lay outside the gene matches. The CDR3 reads CASSPSSRGRPAQETQYF. The CDR3, as DNA: TGTGCCAGCAGCCCCTCGTCGAGGGGGCGACCCGCCCAAGAGACCCAGTACTTC. Supplemented by reference TRBV7-9 and TRBJ2-5, the full variable domain reads DTGVSQNPRHKITKRGQNVTFRCDPISEHNRLYWYRQTLGQGPEFLTYFQNEAQLEKSRLLSDRFSAERPKGSFSTLEIQRTEQGDSAMYLCASSPSSRGRPAQETQYFGPGTRLLVL.

V usage is TRBV6-4 and J usage is TRBJ2-2; D unclear. This CDR3 region has 16 residues. The V gene's germline CDR1 is MRHNA and CDR2 SNTAGT. V was cut by 3 bases and J by 0 bases, with 11 bases left in between. The CDR3 sequence: CASSEKETPNTGELFF. The CDR3, as DNA: TGTGCCAGCAGTGAGAAGGAGACGCCGAACACCGGGGAGCTGTTTTTT.

The chain couples TRBV6-4 to TRBJ2-7; 8 bases line up with TRBD2. Germline lookup yields CDR1 MRHNA and CDR2 SNTAGT. CDR3 size: 16 residues. Losses at the gene ends were 2 bases for V and 3 bases for J; bases not matched to a gene: 9. The DNA for the CDR3 is TGTGCCAGCAGTGACCCAAGGACTAGCTTCATCTACGAGCAGTACTTC. Translation: CASSDPRTSFIYEQYF.

The chain joins TRBV15 to TRBJ1-4; D is undetermined. The CDR3 spans 17 residues. V was shortened by 0 bases and J by 3 bases, with 14 bases between the two germline ends. Germline V gene sequence: CDR1 LNHNV, CDR2 YYDKDF (reference sequence). This CDR3 reads CATSRDPREGPNEKLFF. DNA for the CDR3: TGTGCCACCAGCAGAGATCCGAGGGAGGGCCCTAATGAAAAACTGTTTTTT. The entire variable domain, with the rest obtained from reference TRBV15 and TRBJ1-4, is as follows: DAMVIQNPRYQVTQFGKPVTLSCSQTLNHNVMYWYQQKSSQAPKLLFHYYDKDFNNEADTPDNFQSRRPNTSFCFLDIRSPGLGDTAMYLCATSRDPREGPNEKLFFGSGTQLSVL.

The chain recombines TRBV5-1 with TRBJ1-3, with 8 bases aligning to TRBD1. CDR1 is SGHRS and CDR2 is YFSETQ in the germline V gene. The CDR3 extends over 17 amino acids. J gave up 0 bases and V 0 bases, and 5 bases lay outside the gene matches. The CDR3 loop is CASSLEPGGPSGNTIYF. CDR3 DNA: TGCGCCAGCAGCTTGGAGCCAGGGGGCCCCTCTGGAAACACCATATATTTT.